This T cell receptor beta chain was captured in a study of cytomegalovirus exposure and HLA in healthy donors. Study-level results: The authors assumed roughly uniform sequencing depth across donors for presence/absence analyses. Accounts indicate the classifier identified cytomegalovirus status with strong specificity and sensitivity.

Between the trimmed V and J ends, which lost 5 bases and 4 bases, there was a span of 12 bases. CDR3 length: 13 residues. From germline, CDR1 is LNHNV and CDR2 YYDKDF (reference sequence). For this donor, CMV serostatus was not recorded. A remark on this clone: The antigen is not known.

Use of 60 Vbeta and 13 Jbeta primers characterized the PCR. The method was immunoSEQ multiplex PCR; TCRdb's version includes in-frame clones alone and lacks a portion of them. The repertoire consists of about 130,000 clones, with around three quarters occurring once and the leading ten covering about 4.3%. This clonotype originated in a man aged 25 to 45 in good health. Material for sequencing was PBMCs. The chain uses TRBV15 and TRBJ2-7, with D perhaps matching TRBD2 (6 bases). The CDR3 DNA follows: TGTGCCACCAGCCTAGGACTATCTTACGAGCAGTACTTC. Translated, it gives CATSLGLSYEQYF.